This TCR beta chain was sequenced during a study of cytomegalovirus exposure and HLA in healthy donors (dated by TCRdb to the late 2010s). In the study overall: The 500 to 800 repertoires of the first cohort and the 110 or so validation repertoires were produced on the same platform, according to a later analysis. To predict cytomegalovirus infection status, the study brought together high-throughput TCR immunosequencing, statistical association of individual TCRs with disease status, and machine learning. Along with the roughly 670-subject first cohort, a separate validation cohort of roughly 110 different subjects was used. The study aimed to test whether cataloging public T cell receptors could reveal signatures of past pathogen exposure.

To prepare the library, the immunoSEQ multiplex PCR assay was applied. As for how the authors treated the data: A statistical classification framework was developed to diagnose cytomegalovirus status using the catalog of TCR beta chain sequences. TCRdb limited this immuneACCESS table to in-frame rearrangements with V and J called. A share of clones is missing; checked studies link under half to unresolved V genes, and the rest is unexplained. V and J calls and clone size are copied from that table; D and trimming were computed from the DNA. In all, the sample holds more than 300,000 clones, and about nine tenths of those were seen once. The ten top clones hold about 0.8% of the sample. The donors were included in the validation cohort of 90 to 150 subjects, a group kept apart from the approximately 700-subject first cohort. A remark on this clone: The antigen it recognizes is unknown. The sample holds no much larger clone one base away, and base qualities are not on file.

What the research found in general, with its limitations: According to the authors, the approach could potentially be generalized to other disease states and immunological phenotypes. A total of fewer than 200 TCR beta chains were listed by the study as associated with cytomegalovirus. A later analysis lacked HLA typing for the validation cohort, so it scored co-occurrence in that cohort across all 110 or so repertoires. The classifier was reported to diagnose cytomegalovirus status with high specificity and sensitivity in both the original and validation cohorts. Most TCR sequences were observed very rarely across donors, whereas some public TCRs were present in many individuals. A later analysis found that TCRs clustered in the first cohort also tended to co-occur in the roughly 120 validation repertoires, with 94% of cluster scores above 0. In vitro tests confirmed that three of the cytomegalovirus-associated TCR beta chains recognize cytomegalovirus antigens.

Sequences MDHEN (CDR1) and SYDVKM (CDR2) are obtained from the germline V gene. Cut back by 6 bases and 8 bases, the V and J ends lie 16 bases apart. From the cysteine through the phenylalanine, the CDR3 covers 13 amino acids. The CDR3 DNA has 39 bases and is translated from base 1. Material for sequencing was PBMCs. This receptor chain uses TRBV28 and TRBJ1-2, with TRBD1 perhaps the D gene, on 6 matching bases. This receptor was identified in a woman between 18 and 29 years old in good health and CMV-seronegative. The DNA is TGTGCCAGCAGCCTCGGTCAGGGGCAGGGCTACACCTTC. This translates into CASSLGQGQGYTF.